This T cell receptor beta chain was identified in a study of shared clonotypes between healthy human individuals. Study outcomes and limitations: Enrolling few donors narrowed the genetic and exposure-history diversity that was represented.

Sequencing was performed with immunoSEQ multiplex PCR; in TCRdb, only in-frame clones are kept and a portion is missing. Among approximately 480,000 clones, nearly 80% were seen once, and the ten largest hold 12%. Concerning this clone itself: Its matching antigen is unknown.

Trimming shortened V by 0 bases and J by 0 bases, and 10 bases separated the two germline ends. CDR1 is SGDLS and CDR2 is YYNGEE in the germline V gene. The CDR3 contains 16 residues. Donors were healthy HIV-negative adults without recent acute infections or vaccinations. Genomic DNA of unsorted samples came from some 90 million PBMCs. The TCR comes from a woman aged 40 to 55 in good health. Some clones in this sample may be carry-over from other donors' samples. The sample comprised PBMCs. This rearrangement joins TRBV9 to TRBJ2-1, with D hard to call. The CDR3 coding sequence is TGTGCCAGCAGCGTAGTCAGCTGGAGCTCCTACAATGAGCAGTTCTTC. Residues: CASSVVSWSSYNEQFF.